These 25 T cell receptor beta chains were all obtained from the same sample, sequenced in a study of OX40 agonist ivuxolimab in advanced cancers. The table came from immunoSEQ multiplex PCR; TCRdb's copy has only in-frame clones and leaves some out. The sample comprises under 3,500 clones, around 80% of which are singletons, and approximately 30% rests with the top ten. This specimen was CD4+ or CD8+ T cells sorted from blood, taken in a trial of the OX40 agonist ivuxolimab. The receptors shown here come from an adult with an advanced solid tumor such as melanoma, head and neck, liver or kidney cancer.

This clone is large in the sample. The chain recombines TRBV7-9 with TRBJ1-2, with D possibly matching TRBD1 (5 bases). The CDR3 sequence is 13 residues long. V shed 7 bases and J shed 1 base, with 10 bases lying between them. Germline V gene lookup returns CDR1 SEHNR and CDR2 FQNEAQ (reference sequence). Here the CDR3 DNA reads TGTGCCAGCACTTGGGGGGTTAACTATGGCTACACCTTC. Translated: CASTWGVNYGYTF.

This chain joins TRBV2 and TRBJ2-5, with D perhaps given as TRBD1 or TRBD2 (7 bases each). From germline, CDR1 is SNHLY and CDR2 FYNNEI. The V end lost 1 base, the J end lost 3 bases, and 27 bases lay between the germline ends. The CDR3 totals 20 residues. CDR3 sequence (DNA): TGTGCCAGCAGTGAAGGGCCCTATTGGAGGGAGGGGGCGCGCGAAGAGACCCAGTACTTC. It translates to CASSEGPYWREGAREETQYF.

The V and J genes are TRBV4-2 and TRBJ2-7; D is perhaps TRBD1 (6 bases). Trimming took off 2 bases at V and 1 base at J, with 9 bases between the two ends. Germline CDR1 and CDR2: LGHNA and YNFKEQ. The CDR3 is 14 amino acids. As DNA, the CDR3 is TGTGCCAGCAGCCAATCAGGGGTTTCCTACGAGCAGTACTTC. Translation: CASSQSGVSYEQYF.

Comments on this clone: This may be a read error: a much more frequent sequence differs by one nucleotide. The CDR3 region is CASSQLAEDTGELFF. The CDR3 bases are TGTGCCAGCAGCCAACTAGCGGAAGACACCGGGGAGCTGTTTTTT. The rearrangement uses TRBV4-2 and TRBJ2-2; 7 nucleotides agree with TRBD2. Germline V lookup: CDR1 LGHNA, CDR2 YNFKEQ. This CDR3 is built from 15 residues. V lost 2 bases and J lost 3; bases outside the gene matches: 3.

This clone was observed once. The CDR3 reads CASSAGTSPDQPQHF. In DNA, the CDR3 is TGTGCCAGCAGCGCCGGGACTTCCCCTGACCAGCCCCAGCATTTT. The chain recombines TRBV7-8 with TRBJ1-5; a possible D gene is TRBD1 (5 bases). The CDR3 has 15 residues. Per germline, CDR1 SGHVS and CDR2 FQNEAQ. V lost 5 bases and J lost 7, with 18 bases in between. The full variable domain, with the rest looked up from reference TRBV7-8 and TRBJ1-5, is GAGVSQSPRYKVAKRGQDVALRCDPISGHVSLFWYQQALGQGPEFLTYFQNEAQLDKSGLPSDRFFAERPEGSVSTLKIQRTQQEDSAVYLCASSAGTSPDQPQHFGDGTRLSIL.

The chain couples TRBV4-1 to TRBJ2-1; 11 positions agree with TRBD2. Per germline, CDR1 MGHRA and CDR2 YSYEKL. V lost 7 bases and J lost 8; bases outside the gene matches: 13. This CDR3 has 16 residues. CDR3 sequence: CASTPIGTSGGDEQFF. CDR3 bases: TGCGCCAGCACCCCGATCGGGACTAGCGGAGGGGATGAGCAGTTCTTC.

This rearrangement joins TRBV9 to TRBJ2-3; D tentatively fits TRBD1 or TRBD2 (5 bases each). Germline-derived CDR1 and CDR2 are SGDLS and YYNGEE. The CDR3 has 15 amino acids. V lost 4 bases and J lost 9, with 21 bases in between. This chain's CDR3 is CASSSRHGAGWTQYF. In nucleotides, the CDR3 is TGTGCCAGCAGCTCCAGGCACGGGGCGGGTTGGACGCAGTATTTT.

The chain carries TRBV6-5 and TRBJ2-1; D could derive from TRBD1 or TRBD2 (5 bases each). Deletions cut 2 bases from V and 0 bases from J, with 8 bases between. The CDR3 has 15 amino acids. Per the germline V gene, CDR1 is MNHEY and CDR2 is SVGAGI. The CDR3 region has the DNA TGTGCCAGCAGTTACGGTGGGGGCTCCTACAATGAGCAGTTCTTC. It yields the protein CASSYGGGSYNEQFF.

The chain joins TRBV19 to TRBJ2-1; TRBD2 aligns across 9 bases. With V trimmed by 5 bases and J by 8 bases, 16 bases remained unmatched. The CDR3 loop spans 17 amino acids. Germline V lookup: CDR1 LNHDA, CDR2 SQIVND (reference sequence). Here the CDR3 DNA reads TGTGCCAGTAGTCCACCCCCGGTGATAGCGGGAGTTCATGAGCAGTTCTTC. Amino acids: CASSPPPVIAGVHEQFF.

CDR3 DNA: TGTGCCAGCAGTTTAGAGTACGAGCAGTACTTC. As protein: CASSLEYEQYF. The chain joins TRBV28 to TRBJ2-7; D unclear. CDR1 and CDR2 from the germline V gene are MDHEN and SYDVKM. This CDR3 contains 11 residues. Trimming stripped 2 bases from V and 4 bases from J, with 3 bases between.

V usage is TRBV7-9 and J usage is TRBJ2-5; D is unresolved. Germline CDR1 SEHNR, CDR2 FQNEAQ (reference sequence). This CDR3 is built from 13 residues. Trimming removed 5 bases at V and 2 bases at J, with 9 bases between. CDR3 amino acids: CASSPQAQETQYF. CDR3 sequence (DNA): TGTGCCAGCAGCCCCCAGGCACAAGAGACCCAGTACTTC.

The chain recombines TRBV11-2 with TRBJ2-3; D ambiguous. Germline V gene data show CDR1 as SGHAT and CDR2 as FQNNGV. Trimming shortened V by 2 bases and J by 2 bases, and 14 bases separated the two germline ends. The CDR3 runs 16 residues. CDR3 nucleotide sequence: TGTGCCAGCAGCTTATACCCCCTGCGAGCCACAGATACGCAGTATTTT. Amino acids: CASSLYPLRATDTQYF.

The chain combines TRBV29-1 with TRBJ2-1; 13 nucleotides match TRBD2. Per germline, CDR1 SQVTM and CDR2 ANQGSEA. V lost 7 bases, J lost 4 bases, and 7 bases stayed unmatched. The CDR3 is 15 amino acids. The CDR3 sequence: CSARLAGGEYNEQFF. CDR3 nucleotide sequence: TGCAGCGCCAGACTAGCGGGAGGAGAATACAATGAGCAGTTCTTC.

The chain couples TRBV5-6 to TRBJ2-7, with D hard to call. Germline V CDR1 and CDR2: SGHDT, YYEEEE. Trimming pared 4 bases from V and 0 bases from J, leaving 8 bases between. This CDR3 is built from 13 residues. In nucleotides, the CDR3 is TGTGCCAGCAGCCACATAAGCTCCTACGAGCAGTACTTC. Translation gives CASSHISSYEQYF.

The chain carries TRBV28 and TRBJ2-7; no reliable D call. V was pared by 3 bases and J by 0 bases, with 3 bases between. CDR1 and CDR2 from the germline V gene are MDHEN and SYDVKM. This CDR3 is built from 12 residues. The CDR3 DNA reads TGTGCCAGCAGTTTCAGCTCCTACGAGCAGTACTTC. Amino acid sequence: CASSFSSYEQYF.

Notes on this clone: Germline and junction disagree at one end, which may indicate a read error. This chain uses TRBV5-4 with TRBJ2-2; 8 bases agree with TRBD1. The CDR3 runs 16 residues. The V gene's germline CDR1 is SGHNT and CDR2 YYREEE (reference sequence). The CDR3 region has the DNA TGTGCCAGCAGTTTGGGGGCAGGGGGCTTCGGCGGGGAGCTGTTTTTT. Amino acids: CASSLGAGGFGGELFF.

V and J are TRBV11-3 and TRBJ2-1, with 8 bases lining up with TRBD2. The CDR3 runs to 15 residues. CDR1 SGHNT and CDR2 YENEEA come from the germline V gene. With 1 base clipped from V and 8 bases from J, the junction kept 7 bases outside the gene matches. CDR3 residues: CASSLVPAGAYEQFF. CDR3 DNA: TGTGCCAGCAGCTTAGTTCCAGCGGGAGCCTATGAGCAGTTCTTC.

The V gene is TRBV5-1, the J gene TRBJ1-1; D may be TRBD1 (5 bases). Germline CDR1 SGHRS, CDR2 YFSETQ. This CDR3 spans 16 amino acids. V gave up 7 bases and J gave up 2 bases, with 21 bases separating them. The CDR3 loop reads CASAEEGSGGNTEAFF. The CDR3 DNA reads TGCGCCAGCGCCGAGGAGGGCTCCGGGGGTAACACTGAAGCTTTCTTT.

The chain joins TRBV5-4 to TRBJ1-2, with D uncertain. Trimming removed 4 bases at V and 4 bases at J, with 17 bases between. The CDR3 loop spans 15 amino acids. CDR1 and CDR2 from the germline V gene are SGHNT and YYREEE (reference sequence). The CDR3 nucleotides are TGTGCCAGCAGCCCCAGCGTTACCCTTAGCTATGGCTACACCTTC. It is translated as CASSPSVTLSYGYTF.

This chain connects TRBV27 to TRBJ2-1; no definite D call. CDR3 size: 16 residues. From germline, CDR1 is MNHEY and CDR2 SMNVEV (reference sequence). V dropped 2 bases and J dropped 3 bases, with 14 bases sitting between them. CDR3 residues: CASSLRPYILYNEQFF. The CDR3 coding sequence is TGTGCCAGCAGTTTAAGACCCTACATCCTCTACAATGAGCAGTTCTTC.

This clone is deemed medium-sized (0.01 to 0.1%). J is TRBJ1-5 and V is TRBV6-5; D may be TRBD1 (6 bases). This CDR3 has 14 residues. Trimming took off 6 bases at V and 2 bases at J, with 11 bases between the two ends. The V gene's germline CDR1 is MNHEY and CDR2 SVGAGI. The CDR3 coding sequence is TGTGCCAGCAGGGCACAGGGTGGCAATCAGCCCCAGCATTTT. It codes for CASRAQGGNQPQHF.

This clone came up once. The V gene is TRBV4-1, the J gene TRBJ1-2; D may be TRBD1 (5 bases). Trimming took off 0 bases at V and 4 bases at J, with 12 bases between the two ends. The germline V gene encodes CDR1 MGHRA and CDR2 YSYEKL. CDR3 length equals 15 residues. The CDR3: CASSQDGGKGYGYTF. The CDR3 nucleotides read TGCGCCAGCAGCCAAGACGGGGGGAAGGGCTATGGCTACACCTTC.

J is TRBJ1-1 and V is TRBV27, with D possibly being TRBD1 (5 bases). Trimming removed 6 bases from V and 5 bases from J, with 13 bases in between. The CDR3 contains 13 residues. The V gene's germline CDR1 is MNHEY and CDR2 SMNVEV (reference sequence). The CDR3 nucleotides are TGTGCCAGCAGCCTGGGGGTTGGGACTGAAGCTTTCTTT. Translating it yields CASSLGVGTEAFF.

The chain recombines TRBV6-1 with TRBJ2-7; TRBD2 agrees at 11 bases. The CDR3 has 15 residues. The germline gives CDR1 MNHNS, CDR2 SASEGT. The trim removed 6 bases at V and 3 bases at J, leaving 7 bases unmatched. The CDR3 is CASSPTGTSGYEQYF. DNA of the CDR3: TGTGCCAGCAGCCCAACCGGGACTAGCGGCTACGAGCAGTACTTC.

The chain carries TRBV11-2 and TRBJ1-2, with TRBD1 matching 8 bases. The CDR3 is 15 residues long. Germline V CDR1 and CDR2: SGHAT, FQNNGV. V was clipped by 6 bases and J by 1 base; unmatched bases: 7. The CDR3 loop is CASRQDRAYNYGYTF. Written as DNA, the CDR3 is TGTGCCAGCAGGCAGGACAGGGCATATAACTATGGCTACACCTTC. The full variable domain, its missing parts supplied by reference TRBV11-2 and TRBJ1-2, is EAGVAQSPRYKIIEKRQSVAFWCNPISGHATLYWYQQILGQGPKLLIQFQNNGVVDDSQLPKDRFSAERLKGVDSTLKIQPAKLEDSAVYLCASRQDRAYNYGYTFGSGTRLTVV.